These 28 T cell receptor beta chains originate from one sample sequenced in a study of T-cell memory formation after mild COVID-19. TCRdb passed the 5' RACE reads through MiXCR, listing each CDR3 protein once. Of hundreds of thousands of distinct CDR3 sequences in the sample, 15% to 20% were seen once. The sequenced sample was PBMCs or a T cell subset sorted from them (not recorded which). Receptors were obtained from a man between 18 and 29 years old who had mild COVID-19 (a few samples of this study predate the infection). Cell type and time point are not known.

A few counts support this clonotype. The CDR3 is CASTPGGGAYGYTF. CDR3 sequence (DNA): TGTGCCAGCACCCCGGGGGGAGGGGCCTATGGCTACACCTTC. This rearrangement joins TRBV12-3 or TRBV12-4 to TRBJ1-2; tentatively, D is TRBD1 (5 bases). V was cut by 7 bases and J by 4 bases, with 16 bases left in between. The CDR3 totals 14 residues.

The chain uses TRBV12-3 or TRBV12-4 and TRBJ2-1, with TRBD2 matching over 15 bases. The CDR3 consists of 15 residues. V gave up 8 bases and J gave up 7 bases; unmatched junction bases: 6. The CDR3 DNA sequence: TGTGCCAGCTACCCGGGGACTAGCGGGGGGAATGAGCAGTTCTTC. Translated: CASYPGTSGGNEQFF.

This clonotype was counted only a few times. The chain couples TRBV6-2 or TRBV6-3 to TRBJ1-1; D is undetermined. There are 12 residues in the CDR3. The germline V gene has CDR1 MNHEY and CDR2 SVGEGT. Deletions cut 8 bases from V and 1 base from J, with 8 bases between. The CDR3 DNA reads TGTGCCAGCGAAAGGCGGAACACTGAAGCTTTCTTT. This encodes CASERRNTEAFF.

The J gene is TRBJ1-3, the V gene TRBV5-1; D is uncertain. The V end was cut by 4 bases, the J end by 3 bases, with 11 bases between. There are 14 residues in the CDR3. The germline V gene has CDR1 SGHRS and CDR2 YFSETQ. As DNA, the CDR3 is TGCGCCAGCAGCGAGGGCCTCGGTGGAAACACCATATATTTT. The encoded protein is CASSEGLGGNTIYF.

The table lists this clonotype with many counts. J is TRBJ2-5 and V is TRBV12-3 or TRBV12-4; D call uncertain. V was cut by 6 bases and J by 4 bases, with 15 bases left in between. The CDR3 consists of 14 residues. The CDR3 loop is CASSPSRASETQYF. In DNA form, the CDR3 reads TGTGCCAGCAGCCCGAGTAGGGCATCAGAGACCCAGTACTTC.

This chain connects TRBV6-5 to TRBJ1-4; 7 bases are shared with TRBD1. CDR3 length: 15 residues. Germline loops: CDR1 MNHEY, CDR2 SVGAGI. V shed 5 bases and J 5 bases; nucleotides not matched to a gene: 8. The CDR3 nucleotides read TGTGCCAGCAGTCCCGGGACAGCGCCAAATGAAAAACTGTTTTTT. Protein sequence: CASSPGTAPNEKLFF.

This clonotype was observed a handful of times. The rearrangement links TRBV10-3 to TRBJ2-1; 7 bases align to TRBD1. V gave up 6 bases and J gave up 8 bases; unmatched junction bases: 7. The CDR3 is 13 amino acids. Germline V CDR1 and CDR2: ENHRY, SYGVKD. CDR3 DNA: TGTGCCATCAGCAAGACAGGGCTAGATGAGCAGTTCTTC. Translation: CAISKTGLDEQFF.

This clonotype was counted many times. The chain joins TRBV7-9 to TRBJ2-2, with a possible D match to TRBD2 (6 bases). Germline values: CDR1 SEHNR, CDR2 FQNEAQ (reference sequence). The CDR3 spans 15 residues. Trimming took off 5 bases at V and 4 bases at J, with 14 bases between the two ends. The CDR3 spells CASSPREDGTGELFF. The CDR3 DNA reads as TGTGCCAGCAGCCCCAGGGAGGATGGCACCGGGGAGCTGTTTTTT.

This clonotype occurred many times. The CDR3 sequence is CSAAGISTDTQYF. The CDR3, as DNA: TGCAGTGCTGCGGGGATTAGCACAGATACGCAGTATTTT. V is TRBV20-1 and J is TRBJ2-3, with D tentatively TRBD2 (6 bases). The CDR3 is 13 residues long. Trimming took off 5 bases at V and 0 bases at J, with 9 bases between the two ends. Germline V lookup: CDR1 DFQATT, CDR2 SNEGSKA (reference sequence).

V is TRBV14 and J is TRBJ2-7; tentative D call: TRBD1 (5 bases). The V and J ends lost 5 bases and 0 bases respectively, with 8 bases between them. The CDR3 spans 13 residues. Germline loops: CDR1 SGHDN, CDR2 FVKESK. The chain's CDR3 is CASSFDSSYEQYV. In DNA form, the CDR3 reads TGTGCCAGCAGCTTTGACAGCTCCTACGAGCAGTACGTC.

The CDR3 DNA reads TGTGCCAGCAGGCCCCTGGACAGCCCTCGGAATGAGCAGTTCTTC. Translation: CASRPLDSPRNEQFF. The V gene is TRBV6-5, the J gene TRBJ2-1; a possible D gene is TRBD1 (6 bases). Per the germline V gene, CDR1 is MNHEY and CDR2 is SVGAGI. V was clipped by 6 bases and J by 7 bases, with 19 bases between them. This CDR3 spans 15 amino acids.

This clonotype has a handful of counts. The chain has TRBV6-2 or TRBV6-3 and TRBJ1-5; D remains ambiguous. Germline loops: CDR1 MNHEY, CDR2 SVGEGT. The CDR3 totals 16 residues. V was clipped by 6 bases and J by 0 bases, with 15 bases between them. The DNA for the CDR3 is TGTGCCAGCAGCCCCGCGGGGTTCGGTAGCAATCAGCCCCAGCATTTT. Encoded protein: CASSPAGFGSNQPQHF.

J is TRBJ2-7 and V is TRBV4-1; TRBD2 aligns across 8 bases. Per the germline V gene, CDR1 is MGHRA and CDR2 is YSYEKL. The CDR3 totals 16 residues. With V trimmed by 0 bases and J by 6 bases, 10 bases remained unmatched. The CDR3 loop reads CASSQEGAGEGGEQYF. The CDR3 DNA reads TGCGCCAGCAGCCAAGAAGGAGCGGGGGAAGGCGGCGAGCAGTACTTC.

The chain combines TRBV5-1 with TRBJ1-2, with D possibly matching TRBD1 (6 bases). Per germline, CDR1 SGHRS and CDR2 YFSETQ. The CDR3 totals 14 residues. Trimming shortened V by 0 bases and J by 4 bases, and 10 bases separated the two germline ends. DNA for the CDR3: TGCGCCAGCAGCTTGGAGGGGGACCCCTATGGCTACACCTTC. Its protein is CASSLEGDPYGYTF.

Of note for this clonotype: Without the conserved terminal phenylalanine or tryptophan, this CDR3 likely stems from a read error. The chain employs TRBV5-1 and TRBJ1-5, with 9 bases aligning to TRBD1. The length of the CDR3 is 15 residues. CDR1 and CDR2 from the germline V gene are SGHRS and YFSETQ. The DNA for the CDR3 is TGCGCTTCAATGGGGGACAGGGAAGCGGTAGGCCCCCAGCATTCT. This encodes CASMGDREAVGPQHS.

J is TRBJ1-5 and V is TRBV20-1; 11 positions match TRBD1. The CDR3 spans 15 residues. The germline CDR1 and CDR2 sequences are DFQATT and SNEGSKA (reference sequence). V trimming: 1 base; J trimming: 7 bases; junction bases outside the gene matches: 6. CDR3 sequence (DNA): TGCAGTGCTAGAGCCCGGACAGGGGGCGTACAGCCCCAGCATTTT. Amino acids: CSARARTGGVQPQHF.

J is TRBJ1-6 and V is TRBV6-2 or TRBV6-3, with D possibly matching TRBD1 (6 bases). The CDR3 runs 14 residues. Germline CDR1 MNHEY, CDR2 SVGEGT. V dropped 4 bases and J dropped 7 bases, with 11 bases sitting between them. For the CDR3, the DNA is TGTGCCAGCAGTTGGGGGGCAGACAATTCACCCCTCCACTTT. Residues: CASSWGADNSPLHF.

CDR3 nucleotides: TGTGCCTGGAGTGTAAATCGCATTCAGTACTTC. Protein sequence: CAWSVNRIQYF. The chain carries TRBV30 and TRBJ2-4; D is uncertain. The germline V gene has CDR1 GTSNPN and CDR2 SVGIG (reference sequence). Trimming cost V 0 bases and J 9 bases, with 6 bases left between them. The CDR3 covers 11 residues.

This clonotype has more than one count but fewer than ten. CDR3 loop: CASSQEKGMVYGYTF. The CDR3 bases are TGTGCCAGCAGCCAAGAGAAGGGAATGGTCTATGGCTACACCTTC. The chain joins TRBV4-2 to TRBJ1-2; D is uncertain. This CDR3 comprises 15 residues. V dropped 0 bases and J dropped 4 bases, with 12 bases sitting between them. The V gene's germline CDR1 is LGHNA and CDR2 YNFKEQ.

The chain joins TRBV6-2 or TRBV6-3 to TRBJ2-2, with D possibly TRBD1 on 6 matching bases. Between the trimmed V and J ends, which lost 6 bases and 3 bases, there was a span of 8 bases. The CDR3 length is 13 residues. Germline V lookup: CDR1 MNHEY, CDR2 SVGEGT. CDR3 sequence (DNA): TGTGCCAGCAGGGGGGCGGACACCGGGGAGCTGTTTTTT. Encoded protein: CASRGADTGELFF.

This clonotype was seen a handful of times. The rearrangement links TRBV7-2 to TRBJ2-1; 8 bases are a match to TRBD2. From germline, CDR1 is SGHTA and CDR2 FQGNSA. Trimming took 4 bases from V and 9 from J; bases not matched to a gene: 5. The CDR3 spans 13 residues. This CDR3 reads CASSSGLGLEQFF. The CDR3, as DNA: TGTGCCAGCAGCTCGGGACTAGGGCTTGAGCAGTTCTTC. The whole variable domain, filled in from reference TRBV7-2 and TRBJ2-1, reads GAGVSQSPSNKVTEKGKDVELRCDPISGHTALYWYRQSLGQGLEFLIYFQGNSAPDKSGLPSDRFSAERTGGSVSTLTIQRTQQEDSAVYLCASSSGLGLEQFFGPGTRLTVL.

The chain employs TRBV7-8 and TRBJ2-5; perhaps TRBD2 as D (6 bases). CDR1 and CDR2 (germline): SGHVS, FQNEAQ. CDR3 length: 13 residues. V was clipped by 5 bases and J by 4 bases, with 11 bases between them. The CDR3, as DNA: TGTGCCAGCAGCCCCGGGAGCGTAGAGACCCAGTACTTC. Its translation: CASSPGSVETQYF.

This clonotype has only a few counts. The CDR3 sequence is CASSLGTASSYEQYF. CDR3 nucleotide sequence: TGCGCCAGCAGCTTGGGGACAGCAAGCTCCTACGAGCAGTACTTC. This chain joins TRBV5-1 and TRBJ2-7; D is possibly TRBD1 (6 bases). CDR3 length: 15 residues. The germline CDR1 and CDR2 sequences are SGHRS and YFSETQ. Trimming left V 0 bases short and J 0 bases short, with 10 bases between.

This chain links TRBV12-5 with TRBJ2-1, with no clear D. V lost 4 bases and J 6 bases, leaving 16 bases between the germline ends. The CDR3 is 15 residues long. Looked up from germline, CDR1 is LGHNT and CDR2 is FRNRAP. The CDR3 nucleotides read TGTGCTAGTGGTTCCCTGTCTTATTCGGGCAATGAGCAGTTCTTC. This codes for CASGSLSYSGNEQFF.

The chain recombines TRBV6-2 or TRBV6-3 with TRBJ2-7; 8 bases fit TRBD2. The V gene end was trimmed by 4 bases and the J gene end by 2 bases; junction bases not matched to a gene: 4. CDR1 is MNHEY, CDR2 SVGEGT, per germline. The CDR3 is 14 amino acids. Written as DNA, the CDR3 is TGTGCCAGCAGTTCCCTAGCGGGTACCTACGAGCAGTACTTC. Translating it yields CASSSLAGTYEQYF.

The chain uses TRBV12-3 or TRBV12-4 and TRBJ2-3; the match to TRBD2 covers 12 bases. The V gene end was trimmed by 6 bases and the J gene end by 4 bases; junction bases not matched to a gene: 5. The CDR3 has 15 amino acids. CDR3: CASRKLAGGADTQYF. CDR3 DNA sequence: TGTGCCAGCAGGAAACTAGCGGGGGGTGCAGATACGCAGTATTTT.

This clonotype was counted between two and nine times. V is TRBV5-1 and J is TRBJ1-2; 10 nucleotides align to TRBD1. Germline lookup yields CDR1 SGHRS and CDR2 YFSETQ. The CDR3 totals 17 residues. The J segment lost 5 bases and the V segment lost 0 bases, leaving 10 bases of the junction unmatched. The CDR3 DNA reads as TGCGCCAGCAGCTTGGCCGGTTTGACAGGGGGCCGGTATGGCTACACCTTC. It is translated as CASSLAGLTGGRYGYTF.

This clonotype was counted a few times. The chain is built from TRBV27 and TRBJ1-1, with no clear D. The CDR3 runs to 14 residues. The germline V and J ends were trimmed by 3 bases and 0 bases, with 8 bases remaining between them. CDR1 is MNHEY, CDR2 SMNVEV, per germline (reference sequence). CDR3 protein: CASSLVAVNTEAFF. The CDR3 nucleotides are TGTGCCAGCAGTTTGGTAGCGGTGAACACTGAAGCTTTCTTT.